This record looks at one TCR beta chain sequence and its context. Exposed participants encountered a COVID-19 case during the 2 weeks preceding study entry. The data were taken from a study of blood T cell repertoires in COVID-19. Clones were sequenced by immunoSEQ multiplex PCR, and TCRdb holds only the in-frame ones, with some missing. The sample has some 180,000 clones; about 80% are singletons. Material: PBMCs or T cells enriched from blood (not recorded which). The TCR comes from a man aged 55 to 69 who had been exposed to COVID-19.

The CDR3 DNA reads TGTGCCAGCAGCGCCATTAGGAGACCGATTAGCAATCAGCCCCAGCATTTT. Its translation: CASSAIRRPISNQPQHF. The chain joins TRBV9 to TRBJ1-5; no clear D. The germline V gene encodes CDR1 SGDLS and CDR2 YYNGEE. V gave up 3 bases and J gave up 0 bases, with 16 bases separating them. CDR3 size: 17 residues.